The 15 T cell receptor beta chains given below trace back to one sample, sequenced in a study of T cell responses to AZD1222 COVID-19 vaccine. Produced via immunoSEQ multiplex PCR; TCRdb's table is partial and in-frame only. The sample has some 150,000 clones; approximately 92% are singletons. The sample in question was peripheral blood, obtained 28 days after the second AZD1222 dose. Source of these receptors: an adult who received the AZD1222 COVID-19 vaccine.

This sequence joins TRBV30 and TRBJ1-4, with D possibly TRBD1 on 6 matching bases. The CDR3 is made up of 17 amino acids. The V end lost 3 bases, the J end lost 2 bases, and 19 bases lay between the germline ends. Germline CDR1 reads GTSNPN; CDR2 reads SVGIG (reference sequence). CDR3 nucleotides: TGTGCCTGGAGACCCATGCCAGGGGCTAGGACTAATGAAAAACTGTTTTTT. Translating gives CAWRPMPGARTNEKLFF. The complete variable domain, with remaining parts taken from reference TRBV30 and TRBJ1-4, reads SQTIHQWPATLVQPVGSPLSLECTVEGTSNPNLYWYRQAAGRGLQLLFYSVGIGQISSEVPQNLSASRPQDRQFILSSKKLLLSDSGFYLCAWRPMPGARTNEKLFFGSGTQLSVL.

The chain has TRBV3-1 (or the pseudogene TRBV3-2) and TRBJ1-6; no clear D gene. The CDR3 has 13 amino acids. V lost 4 bases, J lost 7 bases, and 8 bases lay in between. The germline gives CDR1 LGHDT, CDR2 YNNKEL (reference sequence). The DNA for the CDR3 is TGTGCCAGCAGCCCTAACGTGAATTCACCCCTCCACTTT. Its translation: CASSPNVNSPLHF.

V usage is TRBV6-5 and J usage is TRBJ1-6; 9 bases match TRBD1. V lost 8 bases to trimming and J lost 9 bases; unmatched junction nucleotides: 11. This CDR3 has 15 residues. CDR1 is MNHEY and CDR2 is SVGAGI in the germline V gene. CDR3 sequence (DNA): TGTGCCAGCCGTACTCCCGGGACAGGGCCTTCACCCCTCCACTTT. Translated, it gives CASRTPGTGPSPLHF.

The chain combines TRBV19 with TRBJ2-1; 9 bases are a match to TRBD2. Germline V lookup: CDR1 LNHDA, CDR2 SQIVND (reference sequence). The CDR3 runs 19 residues. J was trimmed by 0 bases and V by 0 bases; bases with no gene match: 9. The CDR3 DNA sequence: TGTGCCAGTAGTATAGAAGTACTAGCGGGCACAGGCTCCTACAATGAGCAGTTCTTC. Its protein product is CASSIEVLAGTGSYNEQFF.

CDR3 in DNA: TGTGCCACCAGTGGCGGGACTAGCGCGAGCTCCTACAATGAGCAGTTCTTC. It is translated as CATSGGTSASSYNEQFF. The chain links TRBV24-1 to TRBJ2-1; 10 bases are shared with TRBD2. CDR1 is KGHDR and CDR2 is SFDVKD in the germline V gene. V gave up 5 bases and J gave up 0 bases; unmatched junction bases: 6. The CDR3 is 17 residues long.

The DNA of the CDR3 is TGTGCCAGCAGCTCGCAGGGGAACACCATATATTTT. Translation: CASSSQGNTIYF. The gene calls are TRBV7-2 and TRBJ1-3, with a weak D call TRBD1 (6 bases). The germline V gene has CDR1 SGHTA and CDR2 FQGNSA. The ends were cut back, 4 bases at V and 7 bases at J, with 8 bases in the middle. This CDR3 has 12 amino acids. The full variable domain, its missing parts supplied by reference TRBV7-2 and TRBJ1-3, is GAGVSQSPSNKVTEKGKDVELRCDPISGHTALYWYRQSLGQGLEFLIYFQGNSAPDKSGLPSDRFSAERTGGSVSTLTIQRTQQEDSAVYLCASSSQGNTIYFGEGSWLTVV.

The chain has TRBV9 and TRBJ2-3; unclear D gene. The CDR3 extends over 13 amino acids. Looked up from germline, CDR1 is SGDLS and CDR2 is YYNGEE. V gave up 0 bases and J gave up 6 bases, with 8 bases separating them. CDR3 region: CASSVDLPDTQYF. In DNA form, the CDR3 reads TGTGCCAGCAGCGTAGATCTGCCGGATACGCAGTATTTT.

This clone was seen more than once but under ten times. The V and J genes are TRBV5-1 and TRBJ1-1; D unclear. The CDR3 is 15 residues long. CDR1 is SGHRS, CDR2 YFSETQ, per germline. The V gene lost 0 bases and the J gene lost 0 bases, with 9 bases spanning the gap. CDR3 residues: CASSLGSIMNTEAFF. DNA of the CDR3: TGCGCCAGCAGCTTGGGGTCCATCATGAACACTGAAGCTTTCTTT.

This rearrangement joins TRBV6-5 to TRBJ2-1; TRBD2 might be the D (7 bases). CDR1 is MNHEY and CDR2 is SVGAGI in the germline V gene. Trimming removed 7 bases from V and 7 bases from J, with 17 bases in between. The CDR3 extends over 14 amino acids. CDR3 protein: CASKGDYSSNEQFF. For the CDR3, the DNA is TGTGCCAGCAAGGGGGACTATTCCTCTAATGAGCAGTTCTTC.

The chain is built from TRBV7-9 and TRBJ1-2, with a tentative D call TRBD1 (6 bases). V lost 4 bases and J 2 bases, leaving 17 bases between the germline ends. Germline V gene data show CDR1 as SEHNR and CDR2 as FQNEAQ (reference sequence). The CDR3 has 16 amino acids. CDR3 DNA sequence: TGTGCCAGCAGCTCCCGGACAGCTGCCTTGAACTATGGCTACACCTTC. Encoded protein: CASSSRTAALNYGYTF.

The genes are TRBV6-1 and TRBJ1-5, with D possibly matching TRBD1 (6 bases). The CDR3 consists of 17 residues. The germline V and J ends were trimmed by 0 bases and 2 bases, with 14 bases remaining between them. Germline V gene sequence: CDR1 MNHNS, CDR2 SASEGT. The chain's CDR3 is CASSEAGGGAGNQPQHF. The CDR3 region has the DNA TGTGCCAGCAGTGAAGCGGGAGGGGGAGCGGGCAATCAGCCCCAGCATTTT.

In the case of this clone: The same CDR3 is also encoded by other DNA sequences in this sample. The DNA of the CDR3 is TGTGCCAGCAGTTACGGTGACAGTTCCTACGAGCAGTACTTC. Translating gives CASSYGDSSYEQYF. The rearrangement uses TRBV6-5 and TRBJ2-7; the D gene is possibly TRBD1 (5 bases). CDR3 length: 14 amino acids. Germline V gives CDR1 MNHEY, CDR2 SVGAGI. V was cut by 2 bases and J by 1 base, with 9 bases left in between.

This clone was detected only once. The chain combines TRBV18 with TRBJ1-2, with D possibly being TRBD1 (5 bases). CDR1 and CDR2 (germline): KGHSH, LQKENI. The CDR3 spans 12 residues. V was shortened by 6 bases and J by 1 base, with 6 bases between the two germline ends. The CDR3 loop reads CASSDNNYGYTF. CDR3 coding DNA: TGTGCCAGCTCGGACAATAACTATGGCTACACCTTC.

The V gene is TRBV27, the J gene TRBJ2-1; possible D gene TRBD1, 8 bases. V lost 8 bases to trimming and J lost 0 bases, with 14 bases between them. CDR3 length: 15 amino acids. Germline V gene data show CDR1 as MNHEY and CDR2 as SMNVEV (reference sequence). This chain's CDR3 is CASHRGGSSYNEQFF. The CDR3 coding sequence is TGTGCCAGCCACAGGGGGGGCAGCTCCTACAATGAGCAGTTCTTC.

The chain uses TRBV12-3 or TRBV12-4 and TRBJ2-3; the D is unclear. The length of the CDR3 is 13 residues. Trimming pared 3 bases from V and 3 bases from J, leaving 7 bases between. CDR3 amino acids: CASSFGRTDTQYF. The CDR3 DNA is TGTGCCAGCAGTTTCGGGCGAACAGATACGCAGTATTTT.